The clone carrying this T cell receptor (beta chain) is a singleton in its sample. The sample is drawn from a study of technical replicates of blood from a few donors. Germline V lookup: CDR1 ENHRY, CDR2 SYGVKD. This CDR3 region has 16 residues. V dropped 0 bases and J dropped 8 bases, with 19 bases sitting between them. Sequencing was performed with immunoSEQ multiplex PCR; in TCRdb, only in-frame clones are kept and a portion is missing. Among approximately 99,000 clones, roughly 95% were seen once, and the ten largest hold more than 0.3%. The chain links TRBV10-3 to TRBJ1-2; D is uncertain. The specimen sequenced was T cells isolated from PBMCs. This clonotype was sampled from a human donor in good health. The CDR3 spells CAISESGYSNWSGYTF. The CDR3 DNA reads as TGTGCCATCAGTGAGTCGGGTTACAGCAATTGGTCGGGCTACACCTTC.